The TCR beta chain under discussion was sequenced for a study of blood T cell repertoires in COVID-19. Study in general: Sites across the United States, Italy and Spain contributed samples from acute and convalescent COVID-19. Sources were T cells, B-cell-depleted T cells, or PBMCs; the material itself was cDNA or gDNA.

The germline CDR1 and CDR2 sequences are SGHRS and YFSETQ. The V and J ends lost 6 bases and 2 bases respectively, with 15 bases between them. The CDR3 length is 14 residues. Seattle patients were enrolled while actively infected and followed longitudinally. Authors' methods: Reference gene primers were amplified, and this amplification served to estimate nucleated cell counts. Some clones are missing from TCRdb's copy, which holds only in-frame ones; the method was immunoSEQ multiplex PCR. V and J calls and clone size are copied from that table; D and trimming were computed from the DNA. Here the sample spans 120,000 or so clones, about 88% being singletons.

The sequence derives from a man between 60 and 75 years old with COVID-19, enrolled during active disease. The chain links TRBV5-1 to TRBJ2-7, with D tentatively TRBD2 (6 bases). Sequences were obtained from peripheral blood. CDR3 sequence: CASTFSSVTYEQYF. For the CDR3, the DNA is TGCGCCAGCACCTTCTCTAGCGTAACCTACGAGCAGTACTTC.